The sequence of this TCR beta chain was determined in a study of T-cell reconstitution after alpha-beta-depleted transplantation in children. General observations from the study: Surviving recipient cells, namely T cells and thymic progenitors, were the source of high day-60 TCRbeta diversity in some patients. The study reportedly traced alpha-beta T cells about two months after transplant to several hundred expanded graft clones. Newly made T cells mostly supplied T-cell counts and diversity one year after transplant.

The TCRbeta library incorporated unique molecular identifiers. TCRdb analysed the PCR reads with MiXCR anew, one entry per CDR3 protein. The profile shows around 670,000 distinct CDR3 sequences, less than 15% of them singletons. With respect to this clonotype: Its antigen is not known.

This clonotype was obtained from a girl aged 2-10 years with congenital amegakaryocytic thrombocytopenia, due to receive a stem cell transplant. The sample was PBMCs, taken before TCRalphabeta/CD19-depleted stem cell transplant.

The CDR3 coding sequence is TGTGCCAGCGTCCCGGACGGACAGGGGAAAATCGGCGGCTACACCTTC. It yields the protein CASVPDGQGKIGGYTF. The chain links TRBV6-1 to TRBJ1-2, with TRBD1 matching over 9 bases. The CDR3 has 16 residues. The J segment lost 8 bases and the V segment lost 8 bases, leaving 18 bases of the junction unmatched. Germline V CDR1 and CDR2: MNHNS, SASEGT.